This T cell receptor beta chain was observed in a study of cytomegalovirus exposure and HLA in healthy donors. Germline V lookup: CDR1 PRHDT, CDR2 FYEKMQ (reference sequence). This CDR3 is 14 amino acids long. Use of 60 Vbeta and 13 Jbeta primers characterized the PCR. Generated by immunoSEQ multiplex PCR, the TCRdb table keeps only in-frame clones and is missing some. This sample has about 88,000 clones; around 79% occur once, and the top ten carry around 4.5%. Comment on this clone: One junction end does not reproduce the germline sequence, and a read error may be involved.

This chain uses TRBV13 with TRBJ2-1, with TRBD2 matching 8 bases. The receptor comes from a woman aged 40 to 50 in good health and CMV-seronegative. Sequencing input: PBMCs. As DNA, the CDR3 is TGTGCCAGCAGCTTCACCAGATCCGGGGGGGCCGTGCTCTTC. This gives the protein CASSFTRSGGAVLF.